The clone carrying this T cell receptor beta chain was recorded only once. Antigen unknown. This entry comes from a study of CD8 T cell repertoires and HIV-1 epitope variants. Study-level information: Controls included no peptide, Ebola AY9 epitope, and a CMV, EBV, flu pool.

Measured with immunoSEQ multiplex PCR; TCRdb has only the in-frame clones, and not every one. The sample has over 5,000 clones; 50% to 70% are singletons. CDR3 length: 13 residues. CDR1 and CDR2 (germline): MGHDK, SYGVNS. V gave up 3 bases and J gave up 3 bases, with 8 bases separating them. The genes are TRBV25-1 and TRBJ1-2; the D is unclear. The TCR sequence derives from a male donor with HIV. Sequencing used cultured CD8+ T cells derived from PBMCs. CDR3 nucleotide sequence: TGTGCCAGCAGTGACAAAAGTTACTATGGCTACACCTTC. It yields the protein CASSDKSYYGYTF.